A single sample is the source of the 27 T cell receptor beta chains below, sequenced in a study of beta chain features in type 1 diabetes. The study reverse transcribed the entire isolated RNA, so it sequenced expressed TCRB transcripts. Only in-frame clones appear in the TCRdb table, and some are missing; sequencing was by immunoSEQ multiplex PCR. Here the sample spans around 300,000 clones, around 15% being singletons. Sequencing was carried out using central memory CD4+ T cells from blood. The receptors shown here come from a man younger than 40 in good health.

This clone was counted a few times. The rearrangement uses TRBV7-3 and TRBJ2-7; D possibly uses TRBD1 or TRBD2 (5 bases each). The CDR3 contains 15 residues. Germline lookup yields CDR1 SGHTA and CDR2 FQGTGA. The V end was cut by 3 bases, the J end by 5 bases, with 17 bases between. CDR3 in amino acids: CASSFGARAPNEQYF. In DNA form, the CDR3 reads TGTGCCAGCAGCTTCGGGGCCAGGGCCCCCAACGAGCAGTACTTC.

This clone was counted ten times or more. J is TRBJ2-2 and V is TRBV7-3; maybe TRBD1 (6 bases). This CDR3 is 15 amino acids long. The V gene's germline CDR1 is SGHTA and CDR2 FQGTGA. V was pared by 5 bases and J by 3 bases, with 13 bases between. Here the CDR3 DNA reads TGTGCCAGCAGCCTCCGAGGGGGAGACACCGGGGAGCTGTTTTTT. Its translation is CASSLRGGDTGELFF.

The rearrangement links TRBV29-1 to TRBJ1-1; maybe TRBD1 (5 bases). The CDR3 runs 12 residues. V dropped 4 bases and J dropped 6 bases, with 12 bases sitting between them. Germline lookup yields CDR1 SQVTM and CDR2 ANQGSEA. The CDR3 coding sequence is TGCAGCGTTGCACGCAGGGAGGCTGAAGCTTTCTTT. It specifies CSVARREAEAFF.

This clone has more than one count but fewer than ten. J is TRBJ2-1 and V is TRBV7-6; TRBD1 aligns across 9 bases. V trimming: 5 bases; J trimming: 4 bases; junction bases outside the gene matches: 6. There are 15 residues in the CDR3. Looked up from germline, CDR1 is SGHVS and CDR2 is FNYEAQ. The CDR3 spells CASSQDRGLYNEQFF. In nucleotides, the CDR3 is TGTGCCAGCAGCCAGGACAGGGGACTTTACAATGAGCAGTTCTTC.

The sample holds a few counts of this clone. The chain combines TRBV25-1 with TRBJ2-3; D may be TRBD1 (6 bases). The CDR3 loop spans 12 amino acids. Germline V gene lookup returns CDR1 MGHDK and CDR2 SYGVNS. The V end was cut by 4 bases, the J end by 10 bases, with 12 bases between. The CDR3 loop is CASSVMAGAQYF. CDR3 DNA: TGTGCCAGCAGTGTCATGGCAGGGGCGCAGTATTTT.

This clone has only a few counts. The chain recombines TRBV7-6 with TRBJ2-3; D might be TRBD1 or TRBD2, each matching 5 bases. V lost 1 base, J lost 6 bases, and 14 bases lay in between. The germline gives CDR1 SGHVS, CDR2 FNYEAQ. The CDR3 is made up of 15 amino acids. The CDR3 DNA reads as TGTGCCAGCAGCTTAGGTAGCTATCGGGGCGATACGCAGTATTTT. It specifies CASSLGSYRGDTQYF.

This clone was picked up many times. The identical CDR3 is also encoded by other nucleotide sequences in the sample. The chain recombines TRBV9 with TRBJ2-3, with a tentative D call TRBD2 (6 bases). Trimming stripped 0 bases from V and 3 bases from J, with 8 bases between. Germline values: CDR1 SGDLS, CDR2 YYNGEE. This CDR3 is built from 14 residues. In DNA, the CDR3 is TGTGCCAGCAGCGTAGCGGGGACTACAGATACGCAGTATTTT. It specifies CASSVAGTTDTQYF.

The chain carries TRBV7-6 and TRBJ2-1, with 7 bases that match TRBD1. After removal of 5 bases from V and 4 bases from J, the junction contained 14 bases not matched to a gene. The CDR3 is made up of 17 amino acids. Germline values: CDR1 SGHVS, CDR2 FNYEAQ. The CDR3 DNA reads TGTGCCAGCAGCGCAGAACCCCGCAGGGGGATTTACAATGAGCAGTTCTTC. It yields the protein CASSAEPRRGIYNEQFF.

Concerning this clone itself: Other nucleotide sequences in the sample specify the same CDR3. The chain links TRBV5-6 to TRBJ1-2; weak D call: TRBD1 (5 bases). V lost 0 bases and J 4 bases, leaving 7 bases between the germline ends. Germline CDR1 SGHDT, CDR2 YYEEEE. This CDR3 has 13 amino acids. In nucleotides, the CDR3 is TGTGCCAGCAGCTTGGTTGACAGCTATGGCTACACCTTC. It translates to CASSLVDSYGYTF.

The rearrangement uses TRBV4-3 and TRBJ2-5; D is unresolved. From germline, CDR1 is LGHNA and CDR2 YSLEER. This CDR3 contains 15 residues. Trimming took 0 bases from V and 2 from J, leaving 10 bases between them. This chain's CDR3 is CASSQDARVQETQYF. CDR3 DNA: TGCGCCAGCAGCCAAGATGCGAGAGTACAAGAGACCCAGTACTTC.

V gene TRBV5-5 combines with J gene TRBJ2-5; TRBD2 agrees at 7 bases. Germline CDR1 SGHKS, CDR2 YYEKEE (reference sequence). The CDR3 contains 13 residues. V dropped 5 bases and J dropped 5; count of bases not matched to a gene: 6. The CDR3 DNA reads as TGTGCCAGCAGTCAGACTAGCCTGGAGACCCAGTACTTC. Its protein product is CASSQTSLETQYF.

A few counts support this clone. The rearrangement joins TRBV7-2 to TRBJ2-7; D gene uncertain. CDR3 length: 12 residues. The germline V and J ends were trimmed by 5 bases and 3 bases, with 8 bases remaining between them. Germline loops: CDR1 SGHTA, CDR2 FQGNSA. The CDR3 loop is CASSLLYYEQYF. The CDR3, as DNA: TGTGCCAGCAGCCTACTCTACTACGAGCAGTACTTC.

A few counts support this clone. The chain uses TRBV27 and TRBJ1-6, with D possibly TRBD1 on 5 matching bases. The V end was cut by 6 bases, the J end by 8 bases, with 8 bases between. The CDR3 has 12 amino acids. Per the germline V gene, CDR1 is MNHEY and CDR2 is SMNVEV (reference sequence). The CDR3 spells CASRETDSPLHF. CDR3 DNA sequence: TGTGCCAGCAGAGAGACAGATTCACCCCTCCACTTT.

The chain couples TRBV4-1 to TRBJ1-2; D gene uncertain. The length of the CDR3 is 14 residues. V lost 1 base to trimming and J lost 2 bases, with 8 bases between them. Germline V gene lookup returns CDR1 MGHRA and CDR2 YSYEKL. This CDR3 reads CASSQGRVNYGYTF. CDR3 sequence (DNA): TGCGCCAGCAGCCAAGGTCGGGTGAACTATGGCTACACCTTC.

This clone came up many times. The chain carries TRBV10-3 and TRBJ2-7; TRBD2 matches at 11 bases. Germline trimming cut 4 bases from V and 7 bases from J; bases unmatched to any gene: 0. The CDR3 is 12 amino acids. Germline V gene lookup returns CDR1 ENHRY and CDR2 SYGVKD. CDR3 nucleotide sequence: TGTGCCATCAGTGGGACTAGCGGGGAGCAGTACTTC. Its translation is CAISGTSGEQYF.

This chain links TRBV2 with TRBJ1-5, with D maybe TRBD1 (5 bases). This CDR3 is 15 amino acids long. CDR1 SNHLY and CDR2 FYNNEI come from the germline V gene. The germline V and J ends were trimmed by 2 bases and 2 bases, with 10 bases remaining between them. CDR3 in amino acids: CASSEQTTGNQPQHF. CDR3 bases: TGTGCCAGCAGTGAACAGACGACAGGCAATCAGCCCCAGCATTTT.

This clone showed up just a few times. The genes are TRBV2 and TRBJ1-1; D is ambiguous. The CDR3 is made up of 13 amino acids. Deletions cut 4 bases from V and 2 bases from J, with 8 bases between. In germline, CDR1 is SNHLY, CDR2 FYNNEI. The CDR3 coding sequence is TGTGCCAGCAGTGTTTTAAAAAACACTGAAGCTTTCTTT. Its translation is CASSVLKNTEAFF.

The V call is TRBV5-6, the J call TRBJ1-2; 7 bases are shared with TRBD1. The V gene's germline CDR1 is SGHDT and CDR2 YYEEEE. Losses at the gene ends were 5 bases for V and 0 bases for J; bases not matched to a gene: 4. The CDR3 contains 14 residues. CDR3 nucleotide sequence: TGTGCCAGCAGACCAGGGGGAGCTAACTATGGCTACACCTTC. It is translated as CASRPGGANYGYTF.

This clone was detected a few times. The chain combines TRBV9 with TRBJ2-1, with D unresolved. From germline, CDR1 is SGDLS and CDR2 YYNGEE. The CDR3 runs to 12 residues. Trimming removed 0 bases from V and 15 bases from J, with 13 bases in between. The CDR3: CASSVGTESMFF. The CDR3 DNA reads TGTGCCAGCAGCGTAGGGACGGAGAGTATGTTCTTC. The entire variable domain, with the rest obtained from reference TRBV9 and TRBJ2-1, is as follows: DSGVTQTPKHLITATGQRVTLRCSPRSGDLSVYWYQQSLDQGLQFLIQYYNGEERAKGNILERFSAQQFPDLHSELNLSSLELGDSALYFCASSVGTESMFFGPGTRLTVL.

Only a few counts were recorded for this clone. This specimen includes other DNA sequences encoding the same CDR3. CDR3 bases: TGCAGCGCAGAAAGGGGGAAAGGCTACACCTTC. Translation gives CSAERGKGYTF. This rearrangement joins TRBV29-1 to TRBJ1-2; a possible D gene is TRBD1 (6 bases). This CDR3 is 11 amino acids long. Trimming left V 7 bases short and J 8 bases short, with 14 bases between. CDR1 is SQVTM, CDR2 ANQGSEA, per germline.

Only a few counts were recorded for this clone. J is TRBJ2-7 and V is TRBV5-1; TRBD1 agrees at 8 bases. This CDR3 region has 14 residues. CDR1 is SGHRS and CDR2 is YFSETQ in the germline V gene. V lost 7 bases to trimming and J lost 2 bases; unmatched junction nucleotides: 8. CDR3: CASSHRTGTYEQYF. The CDR3 DNA reads as TGCGCCAGCTCCCACAGGACAGGGACCTACGAGCAGTACTTC.

The CDR3 DNA reads as TGTGCCAGCAGTCTACTGGGAGACGCCGTAGGAGAGCAGTACTTC. It codes for CASSLLGDAVGEQYF. This sequence joins TRBV6-6 and TRBJ2-7; D may be TRBD2 (5 bases). With 5 bases removed from V and 7 bases from J, the gap between germline ends came to 21 bases. The germline V gene has CDR1 MNHNY and CDR2 SVGAGI (reference sequence). This CDR3 contains 15 residues.

This clone turned up a few times. The chain carries TRBV4-3 and TRBJ2-7, with 12 bases fitting TRBD2. Germline CDR1 and CDR2: LGHNA and YSLEER. The CDR3 loop spans 19 amino acids. J gave up 2 bases and V 4 bases, and 15 bases lay outside the gene matches. DNA for the CDR3: TGCGCCAGCAGCCTTGAAACGACTAGCGGGGGCCCTCAAGCCTACGAGCAGTACTTC. Translating gives CASSLETTSGGPQAYEQYF.

The chain combines TRBV9 with TRBJ2-3; D gene uncertain. Deletions cut 4 bases from V and 2 bases from J, with 8 bases between. The CDR3 extends over 13 amino acids. Germline V gene sequence: CDR1 SGDLS, CDR2 YYNGEE. The CDR3 here is CASSKDHTDTQYF. The CDR3 DNA reads as TGTGCCAGCAGCAAGGACCACACAGATACGCAGTATTTT. The full variable domain, its missing parts supplied by reference TRBV9 and TRBJ2-3, is DSGVTQTPKHLITATGQRVTLRCSPRSGDLSVYWYQQSLDQGLQFLIQYYNGEERAKGNILERFSAQQFPDLHSELNLSSLELGDSALYFCASSKDHTDTQYFGPGTRLTVL.

This rearrangement joins TRBV1 to TRBJ2-7; the tabulated D call, TRBD2, remains unverified against the DNA. TRBV1 is shown as a pseudogene. The CDR3 extends over 15 amino acids. In nucleotides, the CDR3 is TGCACCAGCAGCCAAGTAGTAGCGGGCCCCTACGAGCAGTACGTC. Residues: CTSSQVVAGPYEQYV.

This clone showed up just a few times. The chain couples TRBV7-2 to TRBJ2-3; D ambiguous. The V end lost 5 bases, the J end lost 3 bases, and 18 bases lay between the germline ends. Germline V lookup: CDR1 SGHTA, CDR2 FQGNSA. CDR3 length: 16 amino acids. CDR3 residues: CASSETPTIRTDTQYF. As DNA, the CDR3 is TGTGCCAGCAGCGAGACCCCGACGATTCGGACAGATACGCAGTATTTT.

CDR3 region: CASSQDKGREKLFF. The CDR3 bases are TGCGCCAGCAGCCAAGATAAGGGTCGTGAAAAACTGTTTTTT. The chain uses TRBV4-3 and TRBJ1-4; the D is unclear. The CDR3 is 14 amino acids. Trimming stripped 0 bases from V and 7 bases from J, with 9 bases between. Germline lookup yields CDR1 LGHNA and CDR2 YSLEER.